This paragraph covers one TCR beta chain sequence. Sequenced by immunoSEQ multiplex PCR; TCRdb stores in-frame clones only, minus some. The sample records some 130,000 clones, 80% to 90% being singletons. The sample originates from a study of control samples from healthy donors and cancer patients. The CDR3 is 14 residues long. The V end was cut by 4 bases, the J end by 5 bases, with 13 bases between. Germline V gives CDR1 SGDLS, CDR2 YYNGEE. Sequencing was performed on blood. The chain carries TRBV9 and TRBJ2-1; tentatively, D is TRBD2 (6 bases). The source of this sequence is a woman aged 30 to 39 in good health. The CDR3 loop reads CASSLTGADNEQFF. CDR3 coding DNA: TGTGCCAGCAGCTTAACGGGAGCGGACAATGAGCAGTTCTTC.